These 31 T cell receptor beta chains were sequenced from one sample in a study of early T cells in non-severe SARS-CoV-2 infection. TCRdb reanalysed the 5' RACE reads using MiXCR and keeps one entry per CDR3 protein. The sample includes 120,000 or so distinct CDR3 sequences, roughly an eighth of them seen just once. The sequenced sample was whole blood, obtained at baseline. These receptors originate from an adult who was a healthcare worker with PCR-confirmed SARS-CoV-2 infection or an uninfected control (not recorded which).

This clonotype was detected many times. CDR3 in amino acids: CASSPQGNNQPQHF. Written as DNA, the CDR3 is TGTGCCAGCTCACCACAGGGGAACAATCAGCCCCAGCATTTT. The chain couples TRBV18 to TRBJ1-5; TRBD1 might be the D (5 bases). The CDR3 covers 14 residues. The germline V gene encodes CDR1 KGHSH and CDR2 LQKENI. V was clipped by 1 base and J by 3 bases, with 7 bases between them.

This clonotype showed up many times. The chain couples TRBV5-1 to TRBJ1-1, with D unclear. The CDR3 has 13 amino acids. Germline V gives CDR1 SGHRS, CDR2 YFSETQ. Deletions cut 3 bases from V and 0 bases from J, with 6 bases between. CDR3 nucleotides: TGCGCCAGCAGCTCGAGACTGAACACTGAAGCTTTCTTT. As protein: CASSSRLNTEAFF. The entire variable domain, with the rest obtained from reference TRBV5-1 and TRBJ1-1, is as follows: KAGVTQTPRYLIKTRGQQVTLSCSPISGHRSVSWYQQTPGQGLQFLFEYFSETQRNKGNFPGRFSGRQFSNSRSEMNVSTLELGDSALYLCASSSRLNTEAFFGQGTRLTVV.

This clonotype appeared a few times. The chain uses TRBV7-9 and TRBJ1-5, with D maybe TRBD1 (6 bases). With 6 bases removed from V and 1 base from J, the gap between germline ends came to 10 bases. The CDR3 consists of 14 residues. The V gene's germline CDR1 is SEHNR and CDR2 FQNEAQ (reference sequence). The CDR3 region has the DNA TGTGCCAGCAGTTCAGACAGGAGCAATCAGCCCCAGCATTTT. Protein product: CASSSDRSNQPQHF.

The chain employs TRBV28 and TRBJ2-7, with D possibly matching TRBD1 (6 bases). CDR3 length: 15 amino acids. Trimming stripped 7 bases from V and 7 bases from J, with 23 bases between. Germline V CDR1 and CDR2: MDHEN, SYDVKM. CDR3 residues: CASTPSGHFWGEQYF. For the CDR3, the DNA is TGTGCCAGCACCCCCTCGGGACACTTTTGGGGGGAGCAGTACTTC.

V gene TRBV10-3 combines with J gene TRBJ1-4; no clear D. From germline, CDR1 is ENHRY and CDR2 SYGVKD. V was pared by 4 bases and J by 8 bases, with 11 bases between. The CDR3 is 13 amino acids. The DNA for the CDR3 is TGTGCCATCAGTGGAAGGGCTGGAGAAAAACTGTTTTTT. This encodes CAISGRAGEKLFF.

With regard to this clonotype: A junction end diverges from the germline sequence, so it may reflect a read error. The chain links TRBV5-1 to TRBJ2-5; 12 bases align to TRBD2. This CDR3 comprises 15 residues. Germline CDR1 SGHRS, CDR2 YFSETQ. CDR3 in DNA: TGTGCCAGCAGCAGAGGACTAGCGGGGACAGAGACCCAGTACTTC. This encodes CASSRGLAGTETQYF.

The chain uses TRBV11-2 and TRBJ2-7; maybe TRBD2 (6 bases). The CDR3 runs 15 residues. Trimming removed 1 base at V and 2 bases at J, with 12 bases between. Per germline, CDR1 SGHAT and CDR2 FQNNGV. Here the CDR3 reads CASSLGAAGPYEQYF. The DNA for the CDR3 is TGTGCCAGCAGCTTAGGAGCAGCGGGTCCCTACGAGCAGTACTTC.

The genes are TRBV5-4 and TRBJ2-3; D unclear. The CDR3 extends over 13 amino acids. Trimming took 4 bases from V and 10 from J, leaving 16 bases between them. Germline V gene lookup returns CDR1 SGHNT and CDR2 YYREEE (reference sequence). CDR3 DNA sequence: TGTGCCAGCAGCCCCGGACCTTCCCCTGCGCAGTATTTT. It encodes CASSPGPSPAQYF. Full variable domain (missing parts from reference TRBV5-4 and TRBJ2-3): ETGVTQSPTHLIKTRGQQVTLRCSSQSGHNTVSWYQQALGQGPQFIFQYYREEENGRGNFPPRFSGLQFPNYSSELNVNALELDDSALYLCASSPGPSPAQYFGPGTRLTVL.

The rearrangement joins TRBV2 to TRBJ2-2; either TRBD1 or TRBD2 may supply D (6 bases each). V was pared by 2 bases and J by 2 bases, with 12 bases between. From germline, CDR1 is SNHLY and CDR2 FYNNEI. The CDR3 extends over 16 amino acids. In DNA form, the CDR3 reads TGTGCCAGCAGTGAAATCGGGGGCTTAAACACCGGGGAGCTGTTTTTT. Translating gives CASSEIGGLNTGELFF.

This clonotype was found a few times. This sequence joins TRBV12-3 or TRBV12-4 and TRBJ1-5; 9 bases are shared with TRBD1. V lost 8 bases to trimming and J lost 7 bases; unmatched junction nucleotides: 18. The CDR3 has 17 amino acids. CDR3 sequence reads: CASAPGQGPIGAQPQHF. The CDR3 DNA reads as TGTGCCAGCGCGCCGGGACAGGGCCCAATTGGGGCGCAGCCCCAGCATTTT.

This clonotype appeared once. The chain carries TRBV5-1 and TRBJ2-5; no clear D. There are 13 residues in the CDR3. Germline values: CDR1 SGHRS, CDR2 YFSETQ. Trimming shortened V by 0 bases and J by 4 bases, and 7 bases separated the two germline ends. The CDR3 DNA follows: TGCGCCAGCAGCTTGGCTCCGCTAGAGACCCAGTACTTC. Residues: CASSLAPLETQYF.

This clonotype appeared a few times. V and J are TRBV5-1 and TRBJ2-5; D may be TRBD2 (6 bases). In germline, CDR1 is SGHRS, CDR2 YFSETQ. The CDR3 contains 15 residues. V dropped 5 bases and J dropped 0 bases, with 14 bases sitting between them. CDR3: CASSRGLDYQETQYF. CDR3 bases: TGCGCCAGCAGTAGGGGACTCGACTACCAAGAGACCCAGTACTTC.

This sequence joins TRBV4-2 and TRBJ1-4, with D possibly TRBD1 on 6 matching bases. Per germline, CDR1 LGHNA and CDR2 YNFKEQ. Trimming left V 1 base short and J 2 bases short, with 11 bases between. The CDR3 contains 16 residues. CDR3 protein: CASSQGQGTTNEKLFF. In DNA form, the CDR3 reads TGTGCCAGCAGCCAAGGTCAGGGGACCACTAATGAAAAACTGTTTTTT.

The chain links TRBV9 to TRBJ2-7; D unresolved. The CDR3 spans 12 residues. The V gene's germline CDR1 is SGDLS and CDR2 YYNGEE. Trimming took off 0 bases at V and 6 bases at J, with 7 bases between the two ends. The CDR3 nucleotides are TGTGCCAGCAGCGTAGATTTCGGCGAGCAGTACTTC. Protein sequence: CASSVDFGEQYF.

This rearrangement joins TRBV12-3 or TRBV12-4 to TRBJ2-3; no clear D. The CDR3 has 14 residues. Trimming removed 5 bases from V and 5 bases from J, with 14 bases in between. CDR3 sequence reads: CASSIRFVVDTQYF. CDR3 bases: TGTGCCAGCAGTATTCGGTTTGTGGTAGATACGCAGTATTTT.

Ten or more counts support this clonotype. CDR3 in amino acids: CASSLGQATYEQYF. The CDR3 region has the DNA TGTGCCAGCAGCTTAGGGCAGGCTACCTACGAGCAGTACTTC. The rearrangement joins TRBV7-9 to TRBJ2-7; unclear D gene. Germline V gene data show CDR1 as SEHNR and CDR2 as FQNEAQ (reference sequence). The CDR3 has 14 residues. The germline V and J ends were trimmed by 1 base and 2 bases, with 9 bases remaining between them.

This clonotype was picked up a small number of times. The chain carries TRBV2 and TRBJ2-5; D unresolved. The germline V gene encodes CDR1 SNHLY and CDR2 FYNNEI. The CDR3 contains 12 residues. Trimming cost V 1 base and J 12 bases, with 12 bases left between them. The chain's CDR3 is CASSEGPVDEYF. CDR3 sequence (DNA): TGTGCCAGCAGTGAAGGCCCCGTAGACGAGTACTTC.

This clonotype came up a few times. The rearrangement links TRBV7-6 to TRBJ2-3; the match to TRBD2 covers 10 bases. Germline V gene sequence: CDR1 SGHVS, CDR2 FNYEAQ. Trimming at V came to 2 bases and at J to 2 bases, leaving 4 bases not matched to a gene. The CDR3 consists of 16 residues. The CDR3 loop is CASSLRLAGATDTQYF. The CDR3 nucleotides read TGTGCCAGCAGCTTACGGCTAGCGGGGGCCACAGATACGCAGTATTTT.

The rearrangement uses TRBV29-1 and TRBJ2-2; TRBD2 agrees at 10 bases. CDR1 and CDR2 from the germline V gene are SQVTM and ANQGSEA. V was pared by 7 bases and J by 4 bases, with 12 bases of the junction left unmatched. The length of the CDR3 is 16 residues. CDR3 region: CSAGGVAGGRTGELFF. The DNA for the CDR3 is TGCAGCGCTGGGGGAGTAGCGGGAGGACGCACCGGGGAGCTGTTTTTT.

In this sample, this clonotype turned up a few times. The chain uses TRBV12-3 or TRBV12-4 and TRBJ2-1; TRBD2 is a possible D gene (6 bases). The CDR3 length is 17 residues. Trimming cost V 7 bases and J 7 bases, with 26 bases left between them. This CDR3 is CASNLAWGSNLRNEQFF. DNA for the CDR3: TGTGCCAGCAACCTAGCGTGGGGATCTAACTTGAGGAATGAGCAGTTCTTC.

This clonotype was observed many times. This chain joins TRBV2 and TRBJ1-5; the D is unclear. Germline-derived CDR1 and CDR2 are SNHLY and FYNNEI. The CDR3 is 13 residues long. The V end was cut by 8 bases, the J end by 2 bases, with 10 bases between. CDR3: CASAANGNQPQHF. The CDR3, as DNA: TGTGCCAGCGCCGCGAATGGCAATCAGCCCCAGCATTTT.

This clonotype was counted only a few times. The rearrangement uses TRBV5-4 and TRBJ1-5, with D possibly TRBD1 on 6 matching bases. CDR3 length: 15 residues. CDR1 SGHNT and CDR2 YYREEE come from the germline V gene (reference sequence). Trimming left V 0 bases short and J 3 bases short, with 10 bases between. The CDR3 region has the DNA TGTGCCAGCAGCTTGGCGGAGGGGGTCAATCAGCCCCAGCATTTT. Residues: CASSLAEGVNQPQHF.

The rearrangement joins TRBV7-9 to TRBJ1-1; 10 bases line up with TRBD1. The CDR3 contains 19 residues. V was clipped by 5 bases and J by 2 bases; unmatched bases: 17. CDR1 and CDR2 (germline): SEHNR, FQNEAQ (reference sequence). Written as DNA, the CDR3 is TGTGCCAGCAGCACAACCGACAGGGGGCGATTATTGGGTAACACTGAAGCTTTCTTT. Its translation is CASSTTDRGRLLGNTEAFF.

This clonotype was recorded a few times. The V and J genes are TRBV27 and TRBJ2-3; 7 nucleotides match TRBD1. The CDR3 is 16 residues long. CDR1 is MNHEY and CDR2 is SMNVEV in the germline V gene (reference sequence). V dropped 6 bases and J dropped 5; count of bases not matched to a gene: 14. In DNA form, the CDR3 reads TGTGCCAGCAGCACCGTTGCCCGACAGGGTAGAGATACGCAGTATTTT. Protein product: CASSTVARQGRDTQYF.

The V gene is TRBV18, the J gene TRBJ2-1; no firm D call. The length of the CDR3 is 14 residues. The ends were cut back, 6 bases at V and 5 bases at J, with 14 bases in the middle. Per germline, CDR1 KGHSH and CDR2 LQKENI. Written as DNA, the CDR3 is TGTGCCAGCTCCAGAGGATGGTCCCACAATGAGCAGTTCTTC. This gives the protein CASSRGWSHNEQFF.

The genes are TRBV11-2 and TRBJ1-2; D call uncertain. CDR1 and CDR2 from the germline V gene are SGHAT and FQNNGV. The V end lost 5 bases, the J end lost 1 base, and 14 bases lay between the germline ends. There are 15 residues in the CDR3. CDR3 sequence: CASSLAGPYNYGYTF. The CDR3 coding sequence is TGTGCCAGCAGCCTCGCTGGACCGTATAACTATGGCTACACCTTC.

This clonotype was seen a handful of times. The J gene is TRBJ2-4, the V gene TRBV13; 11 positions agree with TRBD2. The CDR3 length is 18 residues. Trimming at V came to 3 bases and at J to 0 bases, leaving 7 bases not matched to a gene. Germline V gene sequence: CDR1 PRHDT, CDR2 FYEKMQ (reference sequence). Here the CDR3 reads CASSLTSGELGAKNIQYF. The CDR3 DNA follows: TGTGCCAGCAGCTTGACTAGCGGGGAATTAGGAGCCAAAAACATTCAGTACTTC.

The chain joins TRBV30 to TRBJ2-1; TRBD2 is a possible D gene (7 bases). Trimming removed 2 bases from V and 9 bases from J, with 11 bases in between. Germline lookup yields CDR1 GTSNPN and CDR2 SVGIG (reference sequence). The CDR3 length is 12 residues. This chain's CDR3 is CAWSREGGEQFF. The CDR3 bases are TGTGCCTGGAGTAGGGAGGGGGGTGAGCAGTTCTTC.

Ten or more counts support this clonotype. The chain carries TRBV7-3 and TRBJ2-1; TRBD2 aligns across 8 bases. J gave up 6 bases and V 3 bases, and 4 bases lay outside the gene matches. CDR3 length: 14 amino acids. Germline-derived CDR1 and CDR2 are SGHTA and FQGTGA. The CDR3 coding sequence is TGTGCCAGCAGCTTGAGCGGGGGAGTCAATGAGCAGTTCTTC. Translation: CASSLSGGVNEQFF.

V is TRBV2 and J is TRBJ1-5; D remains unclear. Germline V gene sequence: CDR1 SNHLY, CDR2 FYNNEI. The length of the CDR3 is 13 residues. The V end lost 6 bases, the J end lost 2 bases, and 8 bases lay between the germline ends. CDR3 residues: CASSFTGNQPQHF. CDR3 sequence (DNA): TGTGCCAGCAGCTTCACAGGCAATCAGCCCCAGCATTTT.

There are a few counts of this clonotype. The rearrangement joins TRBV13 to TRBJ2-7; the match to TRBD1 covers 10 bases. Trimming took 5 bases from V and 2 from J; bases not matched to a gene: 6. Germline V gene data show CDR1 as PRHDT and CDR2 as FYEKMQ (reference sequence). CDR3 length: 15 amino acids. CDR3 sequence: CASSPGQGVTYEQYF. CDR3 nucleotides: TGTGCCAGCAGCCCAGGACAGGGGGTCACCTACGAGCAGTACTTC.